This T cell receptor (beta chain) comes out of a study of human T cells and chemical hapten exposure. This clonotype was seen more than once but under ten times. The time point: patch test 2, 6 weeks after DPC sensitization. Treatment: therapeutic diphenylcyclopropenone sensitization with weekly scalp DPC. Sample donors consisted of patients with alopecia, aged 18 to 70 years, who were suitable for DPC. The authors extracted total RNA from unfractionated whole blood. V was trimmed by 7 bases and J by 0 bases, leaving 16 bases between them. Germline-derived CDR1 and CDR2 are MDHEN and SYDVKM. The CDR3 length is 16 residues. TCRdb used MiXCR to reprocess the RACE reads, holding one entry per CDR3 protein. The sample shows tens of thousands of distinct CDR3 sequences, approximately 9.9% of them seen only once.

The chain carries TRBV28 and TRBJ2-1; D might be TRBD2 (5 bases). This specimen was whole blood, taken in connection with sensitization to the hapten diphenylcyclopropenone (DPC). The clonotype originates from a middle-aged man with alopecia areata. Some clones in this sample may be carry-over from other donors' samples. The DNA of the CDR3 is TGTGCCAGCACCCGGACTCCAAAAAGCTCCTACAATGAGCAGTTCTTC. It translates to CASTRTPKSSYNEQFF. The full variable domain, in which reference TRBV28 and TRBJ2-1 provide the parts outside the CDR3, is DVKVTQSSRYLVKRTGEKVFLECVQDMDHENMFWYRQDPGLGLRLIYFSYDVKMKEKGDIPEGYSVSREKKERFSLILESASTNQTSMYLCASTRTPKSSYNEQFFGPGTRLTVL.